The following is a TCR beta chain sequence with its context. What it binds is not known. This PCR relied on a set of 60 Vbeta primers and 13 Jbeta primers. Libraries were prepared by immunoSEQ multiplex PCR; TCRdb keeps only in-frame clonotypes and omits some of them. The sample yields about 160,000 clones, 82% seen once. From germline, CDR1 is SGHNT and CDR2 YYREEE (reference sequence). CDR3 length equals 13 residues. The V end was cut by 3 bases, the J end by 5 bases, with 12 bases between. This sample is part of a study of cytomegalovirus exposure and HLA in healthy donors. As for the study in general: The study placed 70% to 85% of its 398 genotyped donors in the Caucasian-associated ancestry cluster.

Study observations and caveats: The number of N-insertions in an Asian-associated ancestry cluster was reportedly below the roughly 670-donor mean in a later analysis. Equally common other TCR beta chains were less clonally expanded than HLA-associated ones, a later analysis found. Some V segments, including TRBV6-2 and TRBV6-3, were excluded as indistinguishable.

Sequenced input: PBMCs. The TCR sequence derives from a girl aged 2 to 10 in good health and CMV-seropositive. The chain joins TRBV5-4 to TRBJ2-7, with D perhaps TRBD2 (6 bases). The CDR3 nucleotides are TGTGCCAGCAGCTCGTTGACTAGAGACGAGCAGTACTTC. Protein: CASSSLTRDEQYF.